This entry describes one TCR beta chain. Its matching antigen is unknown. The PCR made use of 60 Vbeta and 13 Jbeta primers. Profiled with immunoSEQ multiplex PCR; TCRdb holds only in-frame clones, not every one. Of around 150,000 clones listed, around three quarters were seen once; the top ten hold 2.1%. This sample was included in a study of cytomegalovirus exposure and HLA in healthy donors. Study-level points and caveats: The authors assumed roughly uniform sequencing depth across donors for presence/absence analyses. Associated with cytomegalovirus, according to the listing, were 150 to 200 TCR beta chains. A likely sequencing artifact accounted for one observed cluster of highly shared sequence variants. Only CMV serostatus was available as immune exposure information.

The CDR3 has 14 amino acids. V was clipped by 10 bases and J by 5 bases; unmatched bases: 11. Looked up from germline, CDR1 is MNHEY and CDR2 is SMNVEV (reference sequence). The genes are TRBV27 and TRBJ2-5; TRBD2 matches at 9 bases. The sequenced sample consisted of PBMCs. The clonotype comes from a man aged 40-55 years in good health and CMV-seronegative. The CDR3 spells CATKGGRASETQYF. The CDR3 bases are TGTGCCACCAAGGGCGGGAGGGCTTCGGAGACCCAGTACTTC.